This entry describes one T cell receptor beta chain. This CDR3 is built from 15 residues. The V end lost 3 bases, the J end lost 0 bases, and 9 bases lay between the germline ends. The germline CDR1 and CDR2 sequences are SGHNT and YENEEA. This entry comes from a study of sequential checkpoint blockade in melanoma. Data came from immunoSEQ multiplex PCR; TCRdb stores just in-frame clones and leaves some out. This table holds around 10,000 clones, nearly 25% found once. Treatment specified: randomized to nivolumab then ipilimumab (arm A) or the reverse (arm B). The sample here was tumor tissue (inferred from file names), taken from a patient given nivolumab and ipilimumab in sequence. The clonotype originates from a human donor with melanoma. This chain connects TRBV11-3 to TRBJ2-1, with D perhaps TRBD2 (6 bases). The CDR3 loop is CASSFSGNSYNEQFF. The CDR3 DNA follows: TGTGCCAGCAGCTTTAGCGGAAACTCCTACAATGAGCAGTTCTTC.